The present T cell receptor beta chain was sequenced within a study of control samples from healthy donors and cancer patients. The CDR3 is 13 amino acids. CDR1 is SQVTM and CDR2 is ANQGSEA in the germline V gene. Trimming at V came to 7 bases and at J to 10 bases, leaving 11 bases not matched to a gene. Produced via immunoSEQ multiplex PCR; TCRdb's table is partial and in-frame only. In the table there are some 140,000 clones, roughly 92% of which are singletons. What was sequenced was blood. The chain carries TRBV29-1 and TRBJ2-4; 9 positions match TRBD1. This clonotype was obtained from a man aged 25 to 40 in good health. The CDR3 sequence: CSAQPGQGQIQYF. The DNA of the CDR3 is TGCAGCGCCCAACCGGGACAGGGCCAGATTCAGTACTTC.